The 10 T cell receptor beta chains listed next were all sequenced from one sample in a study of T cell responses to AZD1222 COVID-19 vaccine. Assay used: immunoSEQ multiplex PCR; TCRdb lists only in-frame clones, some missing. The sample has some 140,000 clones, approximately 90% seen once. The source was peripheral blood, collected on day 0 of AZD1222 vaccination. These receptor sequences come from an adult in good health.

The V gene is TRBV10-3, the J gene TRBJ2-5; the match to TRBD2 covers 7 bases. CDR3 length equals 14 residues. CDR1 and CDR2 from the germline V gene are ENHRY and SYGVKD. V was clipped by 8 bases and J by 3 bases; unmatched bases: 9. CDR3 DNA sequence: TGTGCCATCTCCGCCGGGGGGAATAAAGAGACCCAGTACTTC. Its translation: CAISAGGNKETQYF.

The V gene is TRBV7-2, the J gene TRBJ2-3; possibly TRBD2 for D (6 bases). The CDR3 runs 17 residues. Germline V gene data show CDR1 as SGHTA and CDR2 as FQGNSA. Trimming stripped 4 bases from V and 0 bases from J, with 17 bases between. CDR3 coding DNA: TGTGCCAGCAGCTCAGCGCGGGCGGGATATAGCACAGATACGCAGTATTTT. It is translated as CASSSARAGYSTDTQYF.

This sequence joins TRBV7-9 and TRBJ2-3; D could derive from TRBD1 or TRBD2 (5 bases each). The CDR3 is 12 residues long. Trimming took off 5 bases at V and 4 bases at J, with 7 bases between the two ends. Per the germline V gene, CDR1 is SEHNR and CDR2 is FQNEAQ (reference sequence). The CDR3 nucleotides are TGTGCCAGCAGCCGAGGGGCAGATACGCAGTATTTT. This gives the protein CASSRGADTQYF.

V usage is TRBV5-1 and J usage is TRBJ1-4, with D possibly being TRBD1 (6 bases). Germline V lookup: CDR1 SGHRS, CDR2 YFSETQ. Trimming left V 6 bases short and J 0 bases short, with 12 bases between. The CDR3 length is 15 residues. The DNA for the CDR3 is TGCGCCAGCACGACAGGCCGAGCAACTAATGAAAAACTGTTTTTT. Protein: CASTTGRATNEKLFF.

The genes are TRBV10-3 and TRBJ2-2; D is undetermined. The ends were cut back, 10 bases at V and 1 base at J, with 7 bases in the middle. The CDR3 is 12 amino acids. CDR1 and CDR2 (germline): ENHRY, SYGVKD. This CDR3 reads CATRLNTGELFF. Written as DNA, the CDR3 is TGTGCCACCAGGCTGAACACCGGGGAGCTGTTTTTT.

The chain uses TRBV5-4 and TRBJ2-7; 12 bases are a match to TRBD1. V shed 5 bases, J shed 2 bases, and the junction held 5 bases outside the gene matches. This CDR3 has 15 residues. The germline CDR1 and CDR2 sequences are SGHNT and YYREEE (reference sequence). This CDR3 reads CASSSRDRGPYEQYF. DNA for the CDR3: TGTGCCAGCAGTTCCCGGGACAGGGGGCCCTACGAGCAGTACTTC.

This clone has more than one count but fewer than ten. The chain combines TRBV19 with TRBJ1-2; no firm D call. Germline CDR1 and CDR2: LNHDA and SQIVND (reference sequence). CDR3 length equals 14 residues. V dropped 6 bases and J dropped 2 bases, with 13 bases sitting between them. The CDR3: CASSVRGRNYGYTF. CDR3 DNA sequence: TGTGCCAGTAGCGTCCGAGGCAGGAACTATGGCTACACCTTC.

This sequence joins TRBV5-6 and TRBJ2-3; 8 bases align to TRBD1. The CDR3 has 16 amino acids. CDR1 and CDR2 from the germline V gene are SGHDT and YYEEEE. V shed 4 bases, J shed 4 bases, and the junction held 11 bases outside the gene matches. Written as DNA, the CDR3 is TGTGCCAGCAGCCCTACTCCGGGACAGGTGGCAGATACGCAGTATTTT. Its translation is CASSPTPGQVADTQYF.

About this clone itself: Other DNA sequences in the same sample also yield this CDR3. The chain combines TRBV5-4 with TRBJ1-5; the match to TRBD1 covers 9 bases. V lost 3 bases and J lost 7; bases outside the gene matches: 5. CDR1 is SGHNT, CDR2 YYREEE, per germline (reference sequence). The CDR3 runs 14 residues. CDR3 region: CASSSQGAGQPQHF. CDR3 bases: TGTGCCAGCAGCTCACAGGGGGCGGGACAGCCCCAGCATTTT.

V is TRBV6-1 and J is TRBJ2-2; D might be TRBD1 or TRBD2, each matching 5 bases. The CDR3 is made up of 12 amino acids. Germline V gives CDR1 MNHNS, CDR2 SASEGT. The ends were cut back, 2 bases at V and 10 bases at J, with 8 bases in the middle. CDR3 in DNA: TGTGCCAGCAGTGAAAGAGGGGAGGAGCTGTTTTTT. It specifies CASSERGEELFF.